This T cell receptor beta chain emerged from a study of neoadjuvant anti-PD-1 for oral cavity cancer. Study-level points and caveats: With three patients per group, TCR findings need larger cohorts. PBMC Gini-index clonality exceeded responders' in non-responders post-nivolumab.

Here immunoSEQ multiplex PCR was the method, and the copy in TCRdb shows in-frame clones only, minus some. The sample has approximately 74,000 clones; about 84% are singletons. Turning to this clone: Antigen specificity is unknown.

There are 13 residues in the CDR3. Germline CDR1 is SGHRS and CDR2 is YFSETQ. The germline V and J ends were trimmed by 5 bases and 1 base, with 7 bases remaining between them. The chain has TRBV5-1 and TRBJ1-3; the D gene is possibly TRBD1 (6 bases). Sequences were derived from PBMCs, sampled before nivolumab (anti-PD-1) treatment. This receptor was obtained from a person aged 40 to 85 with oral cavity squamous cell carcinoma. CDR3 amino acids: CASRGGSGNTIYF. CDR3 nucleotide sequence: TGCGCCAGCAGAGGGGGTTCTGGAAACACCATATATTTT.